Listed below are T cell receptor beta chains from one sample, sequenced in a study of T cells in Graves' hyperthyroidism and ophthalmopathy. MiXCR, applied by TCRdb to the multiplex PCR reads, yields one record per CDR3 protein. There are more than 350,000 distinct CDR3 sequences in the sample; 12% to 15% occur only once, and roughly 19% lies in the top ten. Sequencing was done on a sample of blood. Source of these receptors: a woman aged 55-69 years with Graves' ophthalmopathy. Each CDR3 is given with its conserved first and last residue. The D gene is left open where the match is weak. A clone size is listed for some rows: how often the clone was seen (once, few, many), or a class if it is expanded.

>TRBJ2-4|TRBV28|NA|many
TGTGCCAGCGGGGAGCTAGCGGCCAAAAACATTCAGTACTTC
CASGELAAKNIQYF
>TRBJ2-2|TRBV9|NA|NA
TGTGCCAGCAGCGTAGTCGACAGCCTCACCGGGGAGCTGTTTTTT
CASSVVDSLTGELFF
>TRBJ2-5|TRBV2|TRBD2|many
TGTGCCAGCAGGCCCTACCGGCTAGCGGGGGACCAAGAGACCCAGTACTTC
CASRPYRLAGDQETQYF
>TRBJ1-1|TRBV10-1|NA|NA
TGCGCCAGCAGTGAGAGGGGGGCCAGGGGAAAAAGCACTGAAGCTTTCTTT
CASSERGARGKSTEAFF
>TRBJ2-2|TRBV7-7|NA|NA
TGTGCCAGCAGCTTAGAGGACCCGAACACCGGGGAGCTGTTTTTT
CASSLEDPNTGELFF
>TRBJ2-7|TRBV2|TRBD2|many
TGTGCCAGCACCCCCCGTGGGCGGGAGACCTACGAGCAGTACTTC
CASTPRGRETYEQYF
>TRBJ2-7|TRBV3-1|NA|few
TGTGCCAGCAGCCAAGATTTTCGGATGGGGGGACAGCGCCAATCCTACGAGCAGTACTTC
CASSQDFRMGGQRQSYEQYF
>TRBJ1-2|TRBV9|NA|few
TGTGCCAGCAGCCCACACCACGGTTTCTACACCTTC
CASSPHHGFYTF
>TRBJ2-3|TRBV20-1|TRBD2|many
TGCAGTGCTAGAGGGCCTGGCGGGAGTGGCACAGATACGCAGTATTTT
CSARGPGGSGTDTQYF
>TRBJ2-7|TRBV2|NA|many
TGTGCCAGCTTGGGGGGCGCGGCCGAGCAGTACTTC
CASLGGAAEQYF
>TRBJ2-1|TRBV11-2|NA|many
TGTGCCAGCAGCTTAGGTAGCGGTAACTCCTACAATGAGCAGTTCTTC
CASSLGSGNSYNEQFF
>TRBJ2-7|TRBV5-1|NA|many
TGCGCCAGCAGCTCAGAGACAGGAGGTCGCTACGAGCAGTACTTC
CASSSETGGRYEQYF
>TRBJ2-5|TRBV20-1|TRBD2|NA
TGCAGTGCTAGCGGGAGGGGTAGAGAGACCCAGTACTTC
CSASGRGRETQYF
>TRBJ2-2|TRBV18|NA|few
TGTGCCAGCTCACCGGGAGGTGGATGGACCGGGGAGCTGTTTTTT
CASSPGGGWTGELFF
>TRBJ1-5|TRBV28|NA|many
TGTGCCAGCAGTTTCGCCCGGGGGAGCAATCAGCCCCAGCATTTT
CASSFARGSNQPQHF
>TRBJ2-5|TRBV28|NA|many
TGTGCCAGCACCTCCTCGAAGACCCAGTACTTC
CASTSSKTQYF
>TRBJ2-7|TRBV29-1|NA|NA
TGCAGCGTTGTTAAGGGACCCCCCTCCTACGAGCAGTACTTC
CSVVKGPPSYEQYF
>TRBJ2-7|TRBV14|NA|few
TGTGCCAGCAGCCAAGTTCGCCCCAACTACGAGCAGTACTTC
CASSQVRPNYEQYF
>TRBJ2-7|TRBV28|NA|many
TGTGCCGTCGGGCGCGGACAGAGGGCCGACGAGCAGTACTTC
CAVGRGQRADEQYF
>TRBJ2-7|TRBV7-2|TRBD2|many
TGTGCCAGCAGAGACGGACTAGCGGGACGGTACGAGCAGTACTTC
CASRDGLAGRYEQYF
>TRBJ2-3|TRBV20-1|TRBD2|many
TGCAGTGCTAGTCCTAGCGGGAGCACAGATACGCAGTATTTT
CSASPSGSTDTQYF
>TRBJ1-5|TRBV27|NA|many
TGTGCCAGCAGTCCCAGGGGCCGGGGGCAGCCCCAGCATTTT
CASSPRGRGQPQHF
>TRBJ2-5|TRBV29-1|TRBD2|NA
TGCAGCGCGGGGGGGCCCGACGGTCAGACCCAGTACTTC
CSAGGPDGQTQYF